This entry describes one T cell receptor beta chain. Its antigen is as yet unknown. The data are from a study of shared clonotypes between healthy human individuals. V dropped 0 bases and J dropped 2 bases, with 8 bases sitting between them. This CDR3 is built from 14 residues. Germline V gene sequence: CDR1 ENHRY, CDR2 SYGVKD. Overall study findings and caveats: Sharing across four donors was highest in naive CD4 (approximately 5%) and lowest in memory CD8 (around 0.4%).

Several immunoSEQ 96-well plates shared each subset's DNA, each plate a replicate. The data were produced by immunoSEQ multiplex PCR, yet TCRdb's version contains in-frame clones alone and is incomplete. The data show roughly 500,000 clones, 90% to 96% seen once. The sequencing input was naive CD4+ T cells sorted from blood. Sample subset: CD45RA+ positively selected. The chain carries TRBV10-3 and TRBJ2-7, with no clear D. The sequence was collected from a woman aged 25 to 39 in good health. The CDR3 nucleotides read TGTGCCATCAGTGAGTCCGCGGCTACCTACGAGCAGTACTTC. It specifies CAISESAATYEQYF.